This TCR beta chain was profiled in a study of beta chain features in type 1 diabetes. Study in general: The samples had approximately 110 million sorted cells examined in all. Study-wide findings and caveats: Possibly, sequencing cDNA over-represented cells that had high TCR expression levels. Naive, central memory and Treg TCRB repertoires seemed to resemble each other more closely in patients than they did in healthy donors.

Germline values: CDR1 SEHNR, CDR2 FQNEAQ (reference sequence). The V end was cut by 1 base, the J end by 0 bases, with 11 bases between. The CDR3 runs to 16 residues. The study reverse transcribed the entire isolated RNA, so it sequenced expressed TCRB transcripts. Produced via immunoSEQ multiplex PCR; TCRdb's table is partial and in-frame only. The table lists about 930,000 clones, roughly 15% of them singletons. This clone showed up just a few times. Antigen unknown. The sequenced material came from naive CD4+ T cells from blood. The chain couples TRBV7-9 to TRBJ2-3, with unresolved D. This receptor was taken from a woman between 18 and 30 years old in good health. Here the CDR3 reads CASSLVRLSSTDTQYF. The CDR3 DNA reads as TGTGCCAGCAGCTTAGTACGGCTCTCTAGCACAGATACGCAGTATTTT.